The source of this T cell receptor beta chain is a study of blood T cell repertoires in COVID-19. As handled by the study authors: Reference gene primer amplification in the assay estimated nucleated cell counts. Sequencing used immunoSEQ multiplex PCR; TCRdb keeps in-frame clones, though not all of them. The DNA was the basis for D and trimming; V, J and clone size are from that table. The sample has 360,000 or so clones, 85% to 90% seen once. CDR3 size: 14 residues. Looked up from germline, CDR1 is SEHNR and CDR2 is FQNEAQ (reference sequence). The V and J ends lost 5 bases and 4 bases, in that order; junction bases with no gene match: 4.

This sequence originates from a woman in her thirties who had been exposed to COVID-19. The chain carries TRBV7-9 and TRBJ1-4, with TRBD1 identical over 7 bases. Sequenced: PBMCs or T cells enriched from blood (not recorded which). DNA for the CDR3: TGTGCCAGCAGCACCGGGACAGTTAATGAAAAACTGTTTTTT. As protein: CASSTGTVNEKLFF. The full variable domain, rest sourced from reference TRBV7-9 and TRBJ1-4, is DTGVSQNPRHKITKRGQNVTFRCDPISEHNRLYWYRQTLGQGPEFLTYFQNEAQLEKSRLLSDRFSAERPKGSFSTLEIQRTEQGDSAMYLCASSTGTVNEKLFFGSGTQLSVL.